These T cell receptor beta chains were read from a single sample in a study of identifying expanded T cells in peripheral blood. Profiled with immunoSEQ multiplex PCR; TCRdb holds only in-frame clones, not every one. Of 100,000 to 150,000 clones listed, around four fifths are singletons. Sequenced: blood. These receptors all stem from a person aged 18-69 years in good health. CDR3s include the opening cysteine and the closing phenylalanine or tryptophan. The D gene is left open where the match is weak. Size is stated for part of the rows, as once, few or many counts, or as a class when the clone is expanded.

D gene,CDR3 length,J gene,V gene,clone size,CDR3 protein
TRBD1,17,TRBJ1-1,TRBV15,-,CATSRGTGAGGTIEAFF
-,15,TRBJ1-4,TRBV9,-,CASSVAGDTNEKLFF
TRBD1,16,TRBJ1-6,TRBV10-3,-,CAISDQGATEGSPLHF
-,15,TRBJ1-2,TRBV11-2,-,CASSLVAGLGYGYTF
TRBD2,16,TRBJ2-7,TRBV7-9,-,CASSLGWEGTTYEQYF
TRBD1,16,TRBJ2-7,TRBV11-2,-,CASSLGGTGGSYEQYF
TRBD1,14,TRBJ1-5,TRBV30,-,CAWSLTGYNQPQHF
-,15,TRBJ1-5,TRBV5-6,-,CASSSGGRSNQPQHF
-,16,TRBJ2-3,TRBV7-3,few,CASSLRPSRSTDTQYF
-,11,TRBJ1-1,TRBV20-1,-,CSAGEFVEAFF
-,13,TRBJ2-1,TRBV2,-,CANSEGPKTHSFF